These T cell receptor beta chains were read from a single sample in a study of blood T cell repertoires in COVID-19. Here immunoSEQ multiplex PCR was the method, and the copy in TCRdb shows in-frame clones only, minus some. The table has around 100,000 clones, about four fifths seen once. The sequenced sample was peripheral blood. Receptors were obtained from a woman aged 40 to 50 with acute or convalescent COVID-19. The CDR3 runs from the conserved cysteine through the conserved F or W. Fields, in order: clone size, J gene, V gene, CDR3 protein. Clone size is not always given. Where it is, it says once, few, many or a class for expanded clones.

. TRBJ2-3 TRBV29-1 CSVHTGSDTQYF
once TRBJ1-1 TRBV29-1 CSVSGNTEAFF
once TRBJ2-7 TRBV7-6 CASSRRQGAYEQYF
. TRBJ2-7 TRBV6-5 CASSTDMFRTYEQYF
once TRBJ2-3 TRBV3-1/TRBV3-2 CASSPSGGASDTQYF
. TRBJ2-3 TRBV2 CASSGGLAGDTQYF
. TRBJ1-5 TRBV3-1/TRBV3-2 CASSGAHSNQPQHF
once TRBJ2-1 TRBV18 CASSPRGEEQFF
. TRBJ2-1 TRBV12-5 CASGFGTGAYNEQFF
. TRBJ1-5 TRBV5-4 CASSSDRGINQPQHF
. TRBJ1-1 TRBV6-5 CASRATGGLEAFF
few TRBJ1-2 TRBV7-8 CASSLAGTGDYGYTF
. TRBJ2-3 TRBV9 CASSVGVDFQGYF
. TRBJ1-5 TRBV5-1 CASSLYGDNQPQHF
. TRBJ2-7 TRBV7-2 CASSFQPPGLAPYEQYF
. TRBJ1-1 TRBV2 CASNGDYTEAFF
. TRBJ2-2 TRBV5-5 CASSLAPGQVNTGELFF
. TRBJ1-1 TRBV30 CAWSRGEPGGQTFF
. TRBJ2-1 TRBV11-2 CASSLDLTVGGNEQFF
. TRBJ1-2 TRBV6-2/TRBV6-3 CASSIDRGYGYTF
once TRBJ2-3 TRBV7-2 CASSFVPLQLGGSGDTQYF
. TRBJ2-5 TRBV7-3 CASSLESGRAGGTQYF